This record concerns one TCR beta chain sequence. The CDR3 contains 13 residues. V was trimmed by 6 bases and J by 5 bases, leaving 13 bases between them. The data were obtained in a study of blood T cell repertoires in COVID-19. Produced via immunoSEQ multiplex PCR; TCRdb's table is partial and in-frame only. The sample yields 140,000 to 150,000 clones, roughly 80% seen once. The TCR sequence derives from a man aged 45-65 years with acute or convalescent COVID-19. The sequenced material came from peripheral blood. The chain uses TRBV12-3 or TRBV12-4 and TRBJ2-5; TRBD2 might be the D (5 bases). CDR3 residues: CASSRDLGETQYF. CDR3 bases: TGTGCCAGCAGCCGGGATCTCGGGGAGACCCAGTACTTC.